This T cell receptor beta chain was identified in a study of T-cell memory formation after mild COVID-19. Trimming removed 5 bases from V and 2 bases from J, with 11 bases in between. The germline V gene encodes CDR1 SGHTA and CDR2 FQGTGA. The CDR3 is 14 residues long. Regarding this clonotype: What it binds is not known.

A single record per CDR3 protein comes from TCRdb applying MiXCR to the 5' RACE reads. The sample holds over 500,000 distinct CDR3 sequences, around a sixth seen once. Whole-study findings and limits: Clones shrinking from day 15 to 85 showed even CD4/CD8 mixes; later expanders tilted CD4+. Of the contracting clones, CD4+ ones lay mainly in CM and EM, and CD8+ ones in EMRA. The finding that pre-infection memory included some responding clones suggested that cross-reactive memory joined.

The V gene is TRBV7-3, the J gene TRBJ2-3; D unresolved. This sequence originates from an adult woman who had mild COVID-19 (a few samples of this study predate the infection). Cell type and time point are not known. The sequenced sample consisted of PBMCs or a T cell subset sorted from them (not recorded which). The CDR3 spells CASSPLPATDTQYF. As DNA, the CDR3 is TGTGCCAGCAGCCCGCTCCCGGCCACAGATACGCAGTATTTT.